This T cell receptor (beta chain) is drawn from a study of T cell changes during pregnancy in multiple sclerosis. This clone is a singleton in its sample. Assay: immunoSEQ multiplex PCR; the TCRdb copy retains only in-frame clones and omits some. The sample includes around 130,000 clones, 85% to 95% of them seen just once. Sequenced material: peripheral blood, taken before pregnancy. This sequence was found in a female donor with multiple sclerosis, enrolled in a pregnancy study.

As DNA, the CDR3 is TGTGCCAGCAGCAAATCCGGGACTAGCGGGAATGAGCAGTTCTTC. Translation gives CASSKSGTSGNEQFF. V is TRBV9 and J is TRBJ2-1; 12 nucleotides match TRBD2. The CDR3 is 15 amino acids. CDR1 is SGDLS, CDR2 YYNGEE, per germline. Trimming cost V 4 bases and J 7 bases; bases outside gene matches: 6.